The entry below gives a single T cell receptor beta chain sequence along with its context. Its antigen remains unknown. This sample is drawn from a study of T cells after yellow fever vaccination. Study-level background: Where fractions had low cell numbers, libraries were prepared from them with the SMART-Seq v4 Ultra Low Input RNA kit.

As TCR cDNA was made by 5'RACE template switching, a universal primer site and UMIs were added. TCRdb passed the 5' RACE reads through MiXCR, listing each CDR3 protein once. The sample lists under 250,000 distinct CDR3 sequences; 6.9% were seen once. Germline CDR1 MRHNA, CDR2 SNTAGT. This CDR3 has 19 residues. Trimming stripped 10 bases from V and 1 base from J, with 32 bases between. Overall study findings and caveats: Among primary-vaccination clones, most reappeared after the booster, at roughly 95% for CD4 and roughly 90% for CD8.

The sample here was CD4+ T cells sorted from PBMCs, taken 15 days after the yellow fever booster vaccination. The clonotype comes from a man aged 30-40 years who received the YFV17D yellow fever vaccine. V gene TRBV6-4 combines with J gene TRBJ2-7; D tentatively reads TRBD1 or TRBD2 (6 bases each). The CDR3: CAICPPPGAGVSRSYEQYF. CDR3 nucleotide sequence: TGTGCCATCTGTCCCCCCCCGGGGGCGGGCGTGAGTCGATCCTACGAGCAGTACTTC.